The TCR beta chain under discussion was sequenced for a study of blood T cell repertoires in COVID-19. CDR3 length: 13 amino acids. Germline V CDR1 and CDR2: PRHDT, FYEKMQ (reference sequence). V lost 4 bases and J 2 bases, leaving 9 bases between the germline ends. In the authors' methods: Amplifying reference gene primers gave estimates of nucleated cell counts. Produced via immunoSEQ multiplex PCR; TCRdb's table is partial and in-frame only. V and J calls and clone size are copied from that table; D and trimming were computed from the DNA. The sample lists roughly 160,000 clones, around 84% occurring once.

The chain uses TRBV13 and TRBJ2-7; D unresolved. Sequencing was performed on peripheral blood. The source of this sequence is a man aged 45-65 years with active or convalescent COVID-19. CDR3 nucleotide sequence: TGTGCCAGCAGCTCGTATTCAGCCTACGAGCAGTACTTC. Translation gives CASSSYSAYEQYF.